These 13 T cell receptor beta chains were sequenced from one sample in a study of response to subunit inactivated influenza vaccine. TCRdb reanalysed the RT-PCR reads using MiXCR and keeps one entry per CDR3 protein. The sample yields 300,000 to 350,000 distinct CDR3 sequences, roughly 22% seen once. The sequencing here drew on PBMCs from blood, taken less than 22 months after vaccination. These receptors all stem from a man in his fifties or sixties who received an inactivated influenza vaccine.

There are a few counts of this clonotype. Written as DNA, the CDR3 is TGTGCCAGCAGACCCACAGGGCCCAGCTCTGGAAACACCATATATTTT. Amino acids: CASRPTGPSSGNTIYF. V gene TRBV12-3 or TRBV12-4 combines with J gene TRBJ1-3; tentatively, D is TRBD1 (6 bases). V was trimmed by 6 bases and J by 0 bases, leaving 15 bases between them. This CDR3 has 16 amino acids.

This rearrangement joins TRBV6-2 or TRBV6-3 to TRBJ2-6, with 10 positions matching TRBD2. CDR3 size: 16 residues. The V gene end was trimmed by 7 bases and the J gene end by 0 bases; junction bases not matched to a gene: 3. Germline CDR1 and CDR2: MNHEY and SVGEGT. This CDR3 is CASTGLADSGANVLTF. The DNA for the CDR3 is TGTGCCAGCACCGGACTAGCGGACTCTGGGGCCAACGTCCTGACTTTC.

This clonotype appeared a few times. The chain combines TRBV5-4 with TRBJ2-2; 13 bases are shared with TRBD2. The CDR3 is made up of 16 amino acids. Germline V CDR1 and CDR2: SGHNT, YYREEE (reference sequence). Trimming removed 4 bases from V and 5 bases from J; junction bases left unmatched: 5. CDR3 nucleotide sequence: TGTGCCAGCAGCCCCGCGGGACTAGCGGGGACCGGGGAGCTGTTTTTT. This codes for CASSPAGLAGTGELFF.

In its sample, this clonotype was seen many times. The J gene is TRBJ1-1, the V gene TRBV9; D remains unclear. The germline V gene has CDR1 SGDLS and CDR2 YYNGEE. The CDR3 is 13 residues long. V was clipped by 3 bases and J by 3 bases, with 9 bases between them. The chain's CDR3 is CASSADVDTEAFF. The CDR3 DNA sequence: TGTGCCAGCAGCGCTGACGTTGACACTGAAGCTTTCTTT.

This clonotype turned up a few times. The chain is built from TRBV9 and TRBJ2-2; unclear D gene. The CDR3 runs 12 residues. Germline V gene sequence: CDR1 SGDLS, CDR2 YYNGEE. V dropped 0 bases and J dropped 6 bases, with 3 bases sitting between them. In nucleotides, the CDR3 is TGTGCCAGCAGCGTAGTTGCCGGGGAGCTGTTTTTT. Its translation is CASSVVAGELFF.

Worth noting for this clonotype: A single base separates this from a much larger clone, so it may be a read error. The CDR3: CASSLAPIQGNGNAIYF. DNA for the CDR3: TGTGCCAGCAGCTTAGCCCCAATCCAGGGGAACGGAAACGCCATATATTTT. The rearrangement joins TRBV7-6 to TRBJ1-3, with D perhaps matching TRBD1 (6 bases). Germline V gives CDR1 SGHVS, CDR2 FNYEAQ. CDR3 length equals 17 residues.

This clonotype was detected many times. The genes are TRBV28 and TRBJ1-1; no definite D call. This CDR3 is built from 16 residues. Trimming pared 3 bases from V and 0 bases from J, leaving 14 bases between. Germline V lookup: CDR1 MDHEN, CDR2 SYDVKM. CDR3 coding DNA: TGTGCCAGCAGTTTCTCCCGTTCGGGTATGAACACTGAAGCTTTCTTT. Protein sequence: CASSFSRSGMNTEAFF.

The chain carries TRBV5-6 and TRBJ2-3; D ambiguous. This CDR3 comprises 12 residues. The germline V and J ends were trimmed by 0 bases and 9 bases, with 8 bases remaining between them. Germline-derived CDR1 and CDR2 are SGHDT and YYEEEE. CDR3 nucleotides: TGTGCCAGCAGCTTGGAGGAAGGAACGCAGTATTTT. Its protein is CASSLEEGTQYF.

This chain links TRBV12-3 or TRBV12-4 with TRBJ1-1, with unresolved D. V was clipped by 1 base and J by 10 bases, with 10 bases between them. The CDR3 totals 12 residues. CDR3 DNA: TGTGCCAGCAGTTTAGTCCAGGCCGTAGCTTTCTTT. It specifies CASSLVQAVAFF.

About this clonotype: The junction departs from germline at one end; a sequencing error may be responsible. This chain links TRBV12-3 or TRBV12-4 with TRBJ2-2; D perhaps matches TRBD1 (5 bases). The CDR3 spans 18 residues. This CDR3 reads CTSSLGQVAGLGTGELFF. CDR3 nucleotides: TGTACCAGCAGTTTGGGCCAGGTGGCAGGGTTGGGGACCGGGGAGCTGTTTTTT.

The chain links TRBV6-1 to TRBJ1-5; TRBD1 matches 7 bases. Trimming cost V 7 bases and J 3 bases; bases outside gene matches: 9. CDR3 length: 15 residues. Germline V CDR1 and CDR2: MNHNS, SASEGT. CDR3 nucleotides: TGTGCCAGCACCATCGCAGGGGGGAACAATCAGCCCCAGCATTTT. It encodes CASTIAGGNNQPQHF.

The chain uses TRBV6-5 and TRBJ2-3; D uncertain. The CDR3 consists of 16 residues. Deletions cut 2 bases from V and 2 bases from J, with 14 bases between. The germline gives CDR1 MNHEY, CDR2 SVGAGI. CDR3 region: CASSYPQRDNTDTQYF. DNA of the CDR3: TGTGCCAGCAGTTACCCCCAGCGTGACAACACAGATACGCAGTATTTT.

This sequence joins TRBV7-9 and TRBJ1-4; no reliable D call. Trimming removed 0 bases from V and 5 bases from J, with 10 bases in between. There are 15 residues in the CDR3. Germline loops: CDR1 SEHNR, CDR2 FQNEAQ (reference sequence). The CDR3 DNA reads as TGTGCCAGCAGCTTAGCGCCGGCGTTAAATGAAAAACTGTTTTTT. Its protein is CASSLAPALNEKLFF. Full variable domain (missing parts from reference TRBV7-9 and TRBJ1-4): DTGVSQNPRHKITKRGQNVTFRCDPISEHNRLYWYRQTLGQGPEFLTYFQNEAQLEKSRLLSDRFSAERPKGSFSTLEIQRTEQGDSAMYLCASSLAPALNEKLFFGSGTQLSVL.